Listed below are T cell receptor beta chains from one sample, sequenced in a study of cytomegalovirus exposure and HLA in healthy donors. The table came from immunoSEQ multiplex PCR; TCRdb's copy has only in-frame clones and leaves some out. Of about 190,000 clones listed, 65% to 85% are singletons. Sequenced input: PBMCs. The receptors stem from a man aged 45-65 years in good health and CMV-seronegative. Each CDR3 is given with its conserved first and last residue. The order of the fields is D gene, V gene, J gene, clone size, CDR3 protein, CDR3 DNA. D genes are given only for firm matches. Where a row states a size, it is once, few, many or the class of an expanded clone; other rows omit it.

NA	TRBV7-9	TRBJ2-3	NA	CASSLGGATDTQYF	TGTGCCAGCAGCTTAGGCGGGGCTACAGATACGCAGTATTTT
TRBD2	TRBV27	TRBJ2-6	NA	CASRSSGTLFASGANVLTF	TGTGCCAGCAGATCCAGCGGGACCCTCTTCGCCTCTGGGGCCAACGTCCTGACTTTC
NA	TRBV5-6	TRBJ1-1	NA	CASSRRTVNTEAFF	TGTGCCAGCAGTCGCCGGACAGTAAACACTGAAGCTTTCTTT
TRBD2	TRBV2	TRBJ2-3	NA	CASSATSGGVSDTQYF	TGTGCCAGCAGTGCTACTAGCGGGGGCGTGTCAGATACGCAGTATTTT
NA	TRBV11-3	TRBJ1-1	NA	CASSPWTANTEAFF	TGTGCCAGCAGCCCGTGGACAGCCAACACTGAAGCTTTCTTT
NA	TRBV29-1	TRBJ2-3	NA	CSASAGRGTDTQYF	TGCAGCGCTTCGGCGGGGCGCGGGACAGATACGCAGTATTTT
TRBD1	TRBV19	TRBJ1-1	few	CASSIPRTGGIRNTEAFF	TGTGCCAGTAGTATCCCCCGGACAGGGGGCATTCGGAACACTGAAGCTTTCTTT
NA	TRBV28	TRBJ1-2	NA	CASSFRGSGYTF	TGTGCCAGCAGTTTTCGAGGTTCGGGCTACACCTTC
NA	TRBV18	TRBJ1-4	once	CASSPLARGHEKLFF	TGTGCCAGCTCACCATTGGCTCGTGGGCATGAAAAACTGTTTTTT
NA	TRBV10-1	TRBJ2-1	NA	CASSDYLDEQFF	TGCGCCAGCAGTGATTACTTGGATGAGCAGTTCTTC
TRBD1	TRBV10-3	TRBJ1-5	few	CAISVTGGQPQHF	TGTGCCATCAGTGTAACAGGGGGGCAGCCCCAGCATTTT
TRBD2	TRBV5-1	TRBJ2-5	few	CASSFGLAGEETQYF	TGCGCCAGCAGCTTCGGACTAGCGGGGGAAGAGACCCAGTACTTC